The 10 T cell receptor beta chains below were found in one sample sequenced in a study of breast tumors, draining lymph nodes, adjacent tissues. Breast cancer patients provided tissue from their axillary draining lymph nodes. TCRdb called the multiplex PCR reads again in MiXCR, with one record for every CDR3 protein. The sample lists roughly 100,000 distinct CDR3 sequences; less than 40% were seen once. Material: axillary lymph node tissue. Receptors originate from a female donor with breast cancer. Some clones in this sample may be carry-over from other donors' samples.

In its sample, this clonotype was seen many times. This may come from a read error, since a much larger clone is one base off. The chain links TRBV20-1 to TRBJ1-2; D not resolved. CDR3 length: 12 residues. Germline lookup yields CDR1 DFQATT and CDR2 SNEGSKA (reference sequence). The CDR3 bases are TGCAGTGCTAGACACATTAACTATGGCTCCACCTTC. This sequence encodes CSARHINYGSTF.

A remark on this clonotype: This may arise from a read error, as a much more abundant clone is one base away. V gene TRBV6-2 or TRBV6-3 combines with J gene TRBJ2-1, with a possible D match to TRBD1 (5 bases). The CDR3 runs to 15 residues. The germline V and J ends were trimmed by 5 bases and 2 bases, with 13 bases remaining between them. The germline gives CDR1 MNHEY, CDR2 SVGEGT. The CDR3 coding sequence is TGTGCCAGCAGTCACAGACAGCCAACCTACAATGAGCAGTTCTTC. Residues: CASSHRQPTYNEQFF.

This clonotype was observed many times. V gene TRBV5-1 combines with J gene TRBJ2-1; 8 positions agree with TRBD2. This CDR3 has 17 amino acids. Trimming took 2 bases from V and 0 from J; bases not matched to a gene: 7. Germline CDR1 is SGHRS and CDR2 is YFSETQ. This CDR3 is CASSLSPGTSSYNEQFF. The CDR3 coding sequence is TGCGCCAGCAGCTTAAGCCCCGGGACTAGCTCCTACAATGAGCAGTTCTTC.

This chain joins TRBV10-2 and TRBJ2-5; D uncertain. The CDR3 is 13 amino acids. Germline V gene data show CDR1 as WSHSY and CDR2 as SAAADI. The V end lost 2 bases, the J end lost 5 bases, and 9 bases lay between the germline ends. The CDR3 nucleotides read TGCGCCAGCAGTGAGAGCCGGTGGGAGACCCAGTACTTC. Protein sequence: CASSESRWETQYF.

This clonotype has a handful of counts. The gene calls are TRBV4-1 and TRBJ1-1; D may be TRBD1 (6 bases). CDR1 and CDR2 from the germline V gene are MGHRA and YSYEKL. V was cut by 3 bases and J by 6 bases, with 23 bases left in between. The CDR3 is made up of 17 amino acids. CDR3 sequence reads: CASSQTDRTALLSEAFF. CDR3 DNA: TGCGCCAGCAGCCAGACTGATAGGACAGCCCTCCTATCTGAAGCTTTCTTT.

The chain couples TRBV6-2 or TRBV6-3 to TRBJ2-3; 8 bases agree with TRBD2. V lost 8 bases to trimming and J lost 0 bases; unmatched junction nucleotides: 16. Looked up from germline, CDR1 is MNHEY and CDR2 is SVGEGT. The CDR3 has 18 residues. As DNA, the CDR3 is TGTGCCAGCGGTAGGCGCTTAGCGGGGCGACATAGCACAGATACGCAGTATTTT. The encoded protein is CASGRRLAGRHSTDTQYF.

This clonotype has at least ten counts. The chain employs TRBV12-3 or TRBV12-4 and TRBJ2-3; D ambiguous. Trimming left V 3 bases short and J 0 bases short, with 4 bases between. The CDR3 loop spans 13 amino acids. The CDR3 here is CASSFYSTDTQYF. CDR3 nucleotide sequence: TGTGCCAGCAGTTTCTATAGCACAGATACGCAGTATTTT.

There are many counts of this clonotype. This rearrangement joins TRBV7-2 to TRBJ1-4; 7 positions agree with TRBD1. V shed 5 bases, J shed 7 bases, and the junction held 7 bases outside the gene matches. The length of the CDR3 is 14 residues. Germline CDR1 SGHTA, CDR2 FQGNSA. The CDR3 here is CASSKGTDSEKLFF. The DNA of the CDR3 is TGTGCCAGCAGCAAAGGGACAGATTCTGAAAAACTGTTTTTT.

The genes are TRBV11-3 and TRBJ2-1, with D uncertain. The J call could be wrong; TRBJ1-2 is a better fit for the DNA end. The germline V gene has CDR1 SGHNT and CDR2 YENEEA. The CDR3 has 10 amino acids. The CDR3 nucleotides are TGTGCCAGCAGCTATAGTCCCTACACCTTC. It translates to CASSYSPYTF.

This clonotype was counted ten times or more. The V and J genes are TRBV20-1 and TRBJ2-7; TRBD2 matches 11 bases. CDR1 and CDR2 from the germline V gene are DFQATT and SNEGSKA (reference sequence). The length of the CDR3 is 16 residues. V lost 0 bases to trimming and J lost 0 bases; unmatched junction nucleotides: 4. The CDR3 DNA sequence: TGCAGTGCTAGAGATCTAGCGGGGGGCTCCTCCTACGAGCAGTACTTC. Its protein is CSARDLAGGSSYEQYF.